A selection of T cell receptor beta chains follows, all from one sample in a study of blood T cell repertoires in COVID-19. The table came from immunoSEQ multiplex PCR; TCRdb's copy has only in-frame clones and leaves some out. The repertoire includes approximately 350,000 clones, 80% to 90% of them detected once, and roughly 1% sits in the top ten. Material for sequencing was PBMCs or T cells enriched from blood (not recorded which). These receptors originate from a man younger than 30 who had recovered from COVID-19. The CDR3 runs from the conserved cysteine through the conserved F or W. A D gene is named only where the DNA matches it firmly. Clone size is stated in some rows and not others, as once, few, many or a class when expanded.

j_call: TRBJ2-3; v_call: TRBV19; d_call: NA; clone_size: once; cdr3_nt: TGTGCCAGTAGTCTCTGGGCAAATCCTAGCACAGATACGCAGTATTTT; cdr3_aa: CASSLWANPSTDTQYF
j_call: TRBJ2-4; v_call: TRBV19; d_call: TRBD2; clone_size: NA; cdr3_nt: TGTGCCAGTAGTATCGGGGGGGCCAAAAACATTCAGTACTTC; cdr3_aa: CASSIGGAKNIQYF
j_call: TRBJ2-7; v_call: TRBV5-1; d_call: TRBD2; clone_size: NA; cdr3_nt: TGCGCCAGCACCGGGACTAGCGGGAAATACGAGCAGTACTTC; cdr3_aa: CASTGTSGKYEQYF
j_call: TRBJ2-2; v_call: TRBV7-9; d_call: NA; clone_size: NA; cdr3_nt: TGTGCCAGCAGCACCTCAGGGGGGCGTGTCACCGGGGAGCTGTTTTTT; cdr3_aa: CASSTSGGRVTGELFF
j_call: TRBJ1-5; v_call: TRBV2; d_call: TRBD1; clone_size: NA; cdr3_nt: TGTGCCAGCAGTCGGGACAGGGAGGATCAGCCCCAGCATTTT; cdr3_aa: CASSRDREDQPQHF
j_call: TRBJ2-3; v_call: TRBV7-9; d_call: NA; clone_size: NA; cdr3_nt: TGTGCCAGCAGCTTGTCCCAATCGGCAGATACGCAGTATTTT; cdr3_aa: CASSLSQSADTQYF
j_call: TRBJ1-6; v_call: TRBV10-3; d_call: TRBD1; clone_size: NA; cdr3_nt: TGTGCCATCAGTGGGTCGGGACAGGATAATTCACCCCTCCACTTT; cdr3_aa: CAISGSGQDNSPLHF
j_call: TRBJ1-2; v_call: TRBV12-3/TRBV12-4; d_call: NA; clone_size: few; cdr3_nt: TGTGCCAGCAGCCATGGACACTTCTATGGCTACACCTTC; cdr3_aa: CASSHGHFYGYTF
j_call: TRBJ2-7; v_call: TRBV11-2; d_call: NA; clone_size: NA; cdr3_nt: TGTGCCAGCAGCTTAGAGGGACTGCCCCGGAACGAGCAGTACTTC; cdr3_aa: CASSLEGLPRNEQYF
j_call: TRBJ1-2; v_call: TRBV5-6; d_call: NA; clone_size: once; cdr3_nt: TGTGCCAGCGGGCAGGGGATGCTCACCTTC; cdr3_aa: CASGQGMLTF
j_call: TRBJ1-1; v_call: TRBV19; d_call: NA; clone_size: NA; cdr3_nt: TGTGCCAGTATGGTGGAGAGCGAAGCTTTCTTT; cdr3_aa: CASMVESEAFF
j_call: TRBJ1-1; v_call: TRBV5-5; d_call: NA; clone_size: NA; cdr3_nt: TGTGCCAGCAGCTTAGGCAGCCGGGTCACTGAAGCTTTCTTT; cdr3_aa: CASSLGSRVTEAFF
j_call: TRBJ1-6; v_call: TRBV6-8; d_call: TRBD1; clone_size: few; cdr3_nt: TGTGCCAGCCCAAAACCGGACAGGGTGACAGCTTCACCCCTCCACTTT; cdr3_aa: CASPKPDRVTASPLHF
j_call: TRBJ1-1; v_call: TRBV18; d_call: NA; clone_size: NA; cdr3_nt: TGTGCCAGCTCACCGCCGGGACAAACGGACACTGAAGCTTTCTTT; cdr3_aa: CASSPPGQTDTEAFF
j_call: TRBJ2-7; v_call: TRBV6-6; d_call: NA; clone_size: NA; cdr3_nt: TGTGCCAGCACCCCAGGCGACTCCTACGAGCAGTACTTC; cdr3_aa: CASTPGDSYEQYF
j_call: TRBJ1-1; v_call: TRBV6-1; d_call: NA; clone_size: NA; cdr3_nt: TGTGCCAGCAGTGAGGGACATCCGAACACTGAAGCTTTCTTT; cdr3_aa: CASSEGHPNTEAFF
j_call: TRBJ2-5; v_call: TRBV7-9; d_call: TRBD1; clone_size: NA; cdr3_nt: TGTGCCAGCAGCCCATTCGGGACAGGGGGCGTGGAGACCCAGTACTTC; cdr3_aa: CASSPFGTGGVETQYF
j_call: TRBJ1-5; v_call: TRBV28; d_call: TRBD1; clone_size: NA; cdr3_nt: TGTGCCAGCAGTTTACCCCGTATATCAGGGGGAGTTAGCAATCAGCCCCAGCATTTT; cdr3_aa: CASSLPRISGGVSNQPQHF
j_call: TRBJ2-6; v_call: TRBV19; d_call: NA; clone_size: NA; cdr3_nt: TGTGCCAGTAGTATAGTTCGAGGGTATGGGGCCAACGTCCTGACTTTC; cdr3_aa: CASSIVRGYGANVLTF
j_call: TRBJ2-1; v_call: TRBV4-1; d_call: NA; clone_size: NA; cdr3_nt: TGCGCCAGCAGCCAAGATGGTCACCGCCTAAATGAGCAGTTCTTC; cdr3_aa: CASSQDGHRLNEQFF
j_call: TRBJ1-2; v_call: TRBV11-2; d_call: NA; clone_size: NA; cdr3_nt: TGTGCCAGCAGCTCCCCCAGGACTGGTGGCTACACCTTC; cdr3_aa: CASSSPRTGGYTF
j_call: TRBJ2-7; v_call: TRBV11-2; d_call: NA; clone_size: NA; cdr3_nt: TGTGCCAGCAGCTTAGATCCGGGTCCCTACGAGCAGTACTTC; cdr3_aa: CASSLDPGPYEQYF
j_call: TRBJ1-6; v_call: TRBV19; d_call: TRBD1; clone_size: NA; cdr3_nt: TGTGCCAGTAGTATGGGAGAGGGGGCTTATTCACCCCTCCACTTT; cdr3_aa: CASSMGEGAYSPLHF
j_call: TRBJ1-6; v_call: TRBV7-2; d_call: NA; clone_size: NA; cdr3_nt: TGTGCCAGCAGCTCCCCCGGGGGGTCACCCCTCCACTTT; cdr3_aa: CASSSPGGSPLHF
j_call: TRBJ2-1; v_call: TRBV14; d_call: TRBD1; clone_size: NA; cdr3_nt: TGTGCCAGCAGCCCTCCGGGACAGGGCCCCAATGAGCAGTTCTTC; cdr3_aa: CASSPPGQGPNEQFF
j_call: TRBJ2-1; v_call: TRBV4-1; d_call: TRBD2; clone_size: NA; cdr3_nt: TGCGCCAGCAGCCATGGGACTAGCGGGGGTTTTAGGAATGAGCAGTTCTTC; cdr3_aa: CASSHGTSGGFRNEQFF
j_call: TRBJ1-5; v_call: TRBV6-5; d_call: NA; clone_size: once; cdr3_nt: TGTGCCAGCAGTCCCCGGGACACCAGCAATCAGCCCCAGCATTTT; cdr3_aa: CASSPRDTSNQPQHF
j_call: TRBJ1-1; v_call: TRBV5-1; d_call: NA; clone_size: NA; cdr3_nt: TGCGCCAGCAGCTCACCACAGCCGAACACTGAAGCTTTCTTT; cdr3_aa: CASSSPQPNTEAFF
j_call: TRBJ2-4; v_call: TRBV7-6; d_call: NA; clone_size: NA; cdr3_nt: TGTGCCAGCAGCTTCTCGGGTTATCGGGCCAAAAACATTCAGTACTTC; cdr3_aa: CASSFSGYRAKNIQYF
j_call: TRBJ2-7; v_call: TRBV5-1; d_call: NA; clone_size: NA; cdr3_nt: TGCGCCAGCAGCTTGGAAGGGGGAAAGGACGAGCAGTACTTC; cdr3_aa: CASSLEGGKDEQYF
j_call: TRBJ1-2; v_call: TRBV28; d_call: NA; clone_size: once; cdr3_nt: TGTGCCAGCACGGGGACTATCGGGGGGGCCTATGGCTACACCTTC; cdr3_aa: CASTGTIGGAYGYTF
j_call: TRBJ2-5; v_call: TRBV18; d_call: NA; clone_size: NA; cdr3_nt: TGTGCCAGCTCACCTGGCAGCCAAGAGACCCAGTACTTC; cdr3_aa: CASSPGSQETQYF
j_call: TRBJ1-2; v_call: TRBV29-1; d_call: TRBD1; clone_size: NA; cdr3_nt: TGCAGCGTATATAGACGGGACAGGGGGTCGGAAGGCTACACCTTC; cdr3_aa: CSVYRRDRGSEGYTF
j_call: TRBJ1-6; v_call: TRBV10-3; d_call: TRBD1; clone_size: once; cdr3_nt: TGTGCCATAACCCGGGACAGGGCTTCACCCCTCCACTTT; cdr3_aa: CAITRDRASPLHF
j_call: TRBJ2-4; v_call: TRBV14; d_call: TRBD1; clone_size: once; cdr3_nt: TGTGCCAGCAGCCAGGGACAGTGGGACATTCAGTACTTC; cdr3_aa: CASSQGQWDIQYF
j_call: TRBJ1-1; v_call: TRBV12-5; d_call: TRBD1; clone_size: NA; cdr3_nt: TGTGCTAGTGGTTTGCCGGCGACAGGGCCTGCTTTCTTT; cdr3_aa: CASGLPATGPAFF
j_call: TRBJ1-4; v_call: TRBV9; d_call: NA; clone_size: NA; cdr3_nt: TGTGCCAGCAGCGTAGGGCCTAGCGAAAAACTGTTTTTT; cdr3_aa: CASSVGPSEKLFF
j_call: TRBJ2-3; v_call: TRBV30; d_call: TRBD2; clone_size: NA; cdr3_nt: TGTGCCTGGAGTGCGGGACTAGCGGGAGCAGATACGCAGTATTTT; cdr3_aa: CAWSAGLAGADTQYF